This TCR beta chain was sequenced in a study of shared clonotypes between healthy human individuals. Looking at the study overall: Per-donor plates numbered three CD4 naive, three CD4 memory, two CD8 naive and one CD8 memory.

The naive CD8 population came from CD45RO-negative cells selected for CCR7, without terminally differentiated effector memory CD45RA+ cells. Replicate PCRs run on sorted subsets employed around 200 ng DNA, 25,000 to 35,000 T cell genomes. Generated by immunoSEQ multiplex PCR, the TCRdb table keeps only in-frame clones and is missing some. Altogether under 2,000,000 clones are present, about 95% being singletons, with the ten largest covering 1.2%. Trimming removed 7 bases at V and 2 bases at J, with 25 bases between. The CDR3 length is 18 residues. Germline loops: CDR1 SNHLY, CDR2 FYNNEI. The origin of this receptor is a man between 18 and 29 years old in good health. Sequenced sample: naive CD8+ T cells sorted from blood. The chain uses TRBV2 and TRBJ2-3, with D tentatively TRBD2 (6 bases). The CDR3 region is CASTTVERAGDHTDTQYF. As DNA, the CDR3 is TGTGCCAGCACAACCGTCGAGAGAGCGGGCGATCACACAGATACGCAGTATTTT.